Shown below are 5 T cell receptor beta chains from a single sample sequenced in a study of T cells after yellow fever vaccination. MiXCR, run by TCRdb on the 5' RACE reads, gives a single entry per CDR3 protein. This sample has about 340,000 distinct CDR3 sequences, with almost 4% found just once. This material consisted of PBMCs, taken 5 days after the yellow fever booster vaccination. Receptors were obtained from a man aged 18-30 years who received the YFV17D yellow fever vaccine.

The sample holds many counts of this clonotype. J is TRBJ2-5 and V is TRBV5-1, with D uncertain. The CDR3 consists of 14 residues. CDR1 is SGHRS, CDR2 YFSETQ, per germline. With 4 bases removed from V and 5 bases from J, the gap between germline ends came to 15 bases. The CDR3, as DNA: TGCGCCAGCAGCCCGGAAGCAGGTCCGGAGACCCAGTACTTC. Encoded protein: CASSPEAGPETQYF.

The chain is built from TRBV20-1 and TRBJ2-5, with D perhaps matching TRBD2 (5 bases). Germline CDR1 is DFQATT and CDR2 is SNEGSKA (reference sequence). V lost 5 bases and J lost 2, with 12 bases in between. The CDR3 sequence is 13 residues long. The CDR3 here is CSASASGQETQYF. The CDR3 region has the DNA TGCAGTGCTTCCGCGAGCGGACAAGAGACCCAGTACTTC.

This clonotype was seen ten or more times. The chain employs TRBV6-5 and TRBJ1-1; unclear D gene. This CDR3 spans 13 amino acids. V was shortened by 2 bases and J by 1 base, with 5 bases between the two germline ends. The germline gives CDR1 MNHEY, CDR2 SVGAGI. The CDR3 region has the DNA TGTGCCAGCAGTTACAAACAGAACACTGAAGCTTTCTTT. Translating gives CASSYKQNTEAFF.

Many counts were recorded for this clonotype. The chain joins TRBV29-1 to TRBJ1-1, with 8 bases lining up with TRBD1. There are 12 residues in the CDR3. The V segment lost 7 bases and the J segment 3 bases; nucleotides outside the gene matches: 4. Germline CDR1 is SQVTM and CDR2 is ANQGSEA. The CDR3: CSAGTGHTEAFF. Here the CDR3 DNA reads TGCAGCGCCGGGACAGGACACACTGAAGCTTTCTTT.

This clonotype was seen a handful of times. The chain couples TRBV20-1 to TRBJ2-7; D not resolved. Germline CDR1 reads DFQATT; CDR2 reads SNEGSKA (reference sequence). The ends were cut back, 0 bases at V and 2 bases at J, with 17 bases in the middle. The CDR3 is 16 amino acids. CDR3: CSARDHTSILPYEQYF. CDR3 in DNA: TGCAGTGCTAGAGATCATACCTCCATTCTGCCCTACGAGCAGTACTTC.